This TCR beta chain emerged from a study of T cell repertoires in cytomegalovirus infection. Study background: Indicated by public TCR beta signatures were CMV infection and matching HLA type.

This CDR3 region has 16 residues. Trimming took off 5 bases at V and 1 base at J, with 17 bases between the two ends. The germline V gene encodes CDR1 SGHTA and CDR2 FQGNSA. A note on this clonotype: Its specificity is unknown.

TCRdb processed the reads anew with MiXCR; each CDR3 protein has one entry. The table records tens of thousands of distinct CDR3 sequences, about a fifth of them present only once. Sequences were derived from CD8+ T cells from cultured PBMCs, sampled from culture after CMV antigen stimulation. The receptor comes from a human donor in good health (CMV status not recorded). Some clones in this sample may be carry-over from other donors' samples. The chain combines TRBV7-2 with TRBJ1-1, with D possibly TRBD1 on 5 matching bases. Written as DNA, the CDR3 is TGTGCCAGCAGCATAAATCTCAGGACACCGAACACTGAAGCTTTCTTT. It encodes CASSINLRTPNTEAFF.